This T cell receptor (beta chain) emerged from a study of blood T cell repertoires in COVID-19. As handled by the study authors: Amplified reference gene primers provided the basis for estimating nucleated cell counts. TCRdb's copy holds only in-frame clones and misses some; the assay was immunoSEQ multiplex PCR. V and J calls plus clone size are reproduced from that table; the DNA served to infer D and trimming. The sample has about 250,000 clones, 85% to 90% seen once. Germline V gene lookup returns CDR1 LGHNA and CDR2 YSLEER. The trim removed 4 bases at V and 4 bases at J, leaving 5 bases unmatched. The CDR3 runs to 14 residues.

Sequenced input: peripheral blood. The origin of this receptor is a woman aged 55-69 years with COVID-19, enrolled during active disease. The J gene is TRBJ2-7, the V gene TRBV4-3; 9 bases are shared with TRBD1. In DNA form, the CDR3 reads TGCGCCAGCAGCCTGGGGACAGGGAATTACGAGCAGTACTTC. This translates into CASSLGTGNYEQYF.